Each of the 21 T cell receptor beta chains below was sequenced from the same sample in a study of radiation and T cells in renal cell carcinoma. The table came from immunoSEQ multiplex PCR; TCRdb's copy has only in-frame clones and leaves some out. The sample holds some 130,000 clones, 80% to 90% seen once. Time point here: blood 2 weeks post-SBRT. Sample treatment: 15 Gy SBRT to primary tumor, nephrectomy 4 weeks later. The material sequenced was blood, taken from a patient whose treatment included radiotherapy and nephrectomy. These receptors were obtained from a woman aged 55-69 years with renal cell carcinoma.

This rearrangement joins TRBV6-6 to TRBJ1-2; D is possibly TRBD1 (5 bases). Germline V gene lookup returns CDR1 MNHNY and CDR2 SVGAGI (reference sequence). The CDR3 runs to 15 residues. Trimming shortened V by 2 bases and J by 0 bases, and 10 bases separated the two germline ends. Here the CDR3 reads CASSYGAATNYGYTF. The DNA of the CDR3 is TGTGCCAGCAGTTACGGGGCCGCGACTAACTATGGCTACACCTTC.

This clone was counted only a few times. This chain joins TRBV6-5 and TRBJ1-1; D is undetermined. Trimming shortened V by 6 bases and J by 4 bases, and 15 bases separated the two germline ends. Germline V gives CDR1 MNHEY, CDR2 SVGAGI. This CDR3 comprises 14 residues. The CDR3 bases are TGTGCCAGCAGCCGAAATCGTCAGAGCACTGAAGCTTTCTTT. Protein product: CASSRNRQSTEAFF.

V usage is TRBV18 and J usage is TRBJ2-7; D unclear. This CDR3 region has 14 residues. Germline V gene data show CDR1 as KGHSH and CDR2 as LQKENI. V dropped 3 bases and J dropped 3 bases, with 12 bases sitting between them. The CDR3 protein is CASSPGRPDYEQYF. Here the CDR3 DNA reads TGTGCCAGCTCACCCGGGCGCCCCGACTACGAGCAGTACTTC.

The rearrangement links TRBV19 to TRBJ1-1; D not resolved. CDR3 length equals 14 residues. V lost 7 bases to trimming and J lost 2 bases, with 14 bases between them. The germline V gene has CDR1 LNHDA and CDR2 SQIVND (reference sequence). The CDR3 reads CASTPVGSNTEAFF. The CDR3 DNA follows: TGTGCCAGTACCCCCGTCGGAAGTAACACTGAAGCTTTCTTT.

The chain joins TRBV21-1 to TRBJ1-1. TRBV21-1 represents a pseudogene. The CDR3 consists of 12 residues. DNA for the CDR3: TGTGCCAGCAGCACGTGGGATGGTGAAGCTTTCTTT. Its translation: CASSTWDGEAFF.

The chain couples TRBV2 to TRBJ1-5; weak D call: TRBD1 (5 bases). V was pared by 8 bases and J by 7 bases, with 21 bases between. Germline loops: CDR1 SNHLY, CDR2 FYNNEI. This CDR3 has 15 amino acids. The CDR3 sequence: CASAQRQGQDQPQHF. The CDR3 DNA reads TGTGCCAGCGCCCAAAGGCAGGGCCAGGACCAGCCCCAGCATTTT.

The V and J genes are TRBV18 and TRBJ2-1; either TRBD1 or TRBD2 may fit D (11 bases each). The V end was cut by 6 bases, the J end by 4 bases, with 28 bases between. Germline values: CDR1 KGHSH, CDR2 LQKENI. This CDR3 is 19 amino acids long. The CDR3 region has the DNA TGTGCCAGCTCCCGATCGGGGACAGGGGGACTAGCGGAATACAATGAGCAGTTCTTC. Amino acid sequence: CASSRSGTGGLAEYNEQFF.

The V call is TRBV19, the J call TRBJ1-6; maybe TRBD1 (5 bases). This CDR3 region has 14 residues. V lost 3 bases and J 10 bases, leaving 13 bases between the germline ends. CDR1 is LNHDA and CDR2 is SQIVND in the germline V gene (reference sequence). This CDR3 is CASSIGAVLSPLHF. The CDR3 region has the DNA TGTGCCAGTAGTATCGGGGCCGTGCTGTCACCCCTCCACTTT.

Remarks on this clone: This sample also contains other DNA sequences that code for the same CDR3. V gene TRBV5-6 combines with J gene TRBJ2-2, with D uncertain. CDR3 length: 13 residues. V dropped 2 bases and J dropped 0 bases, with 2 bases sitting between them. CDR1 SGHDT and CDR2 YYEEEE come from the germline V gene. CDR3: CASSLANTGELFF. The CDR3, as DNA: TGTGCCAGCAGCTTAGCGAACACCGGGGAGCTGTTTTTT.

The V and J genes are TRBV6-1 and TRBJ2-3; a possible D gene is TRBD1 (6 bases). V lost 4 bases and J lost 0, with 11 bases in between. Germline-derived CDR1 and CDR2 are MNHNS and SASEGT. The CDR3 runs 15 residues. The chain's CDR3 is CASSARTASTDTQYF. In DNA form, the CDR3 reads TGTGCCAGCAGTGCACGGACAGCAAGCACAGATACGCAGTATTTT.

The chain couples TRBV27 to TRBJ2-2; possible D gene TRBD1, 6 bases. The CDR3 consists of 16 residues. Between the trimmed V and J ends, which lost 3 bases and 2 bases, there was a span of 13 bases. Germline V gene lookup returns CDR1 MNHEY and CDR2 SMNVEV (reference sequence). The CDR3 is CASSFSQTGNTGELFF. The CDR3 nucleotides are TGTGCCAGCAGTTTTTCCCAGACAGGAAACACCGGGGAGCTGTTTTTT.

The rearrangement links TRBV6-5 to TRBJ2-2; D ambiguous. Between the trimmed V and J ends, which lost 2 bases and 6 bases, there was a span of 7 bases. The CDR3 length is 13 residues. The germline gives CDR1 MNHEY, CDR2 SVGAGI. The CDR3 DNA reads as TGTGCCAGCAGTTACATAAGGGCCGGGGAGCTGTTTTTT. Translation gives CASSYIRAGELFF.

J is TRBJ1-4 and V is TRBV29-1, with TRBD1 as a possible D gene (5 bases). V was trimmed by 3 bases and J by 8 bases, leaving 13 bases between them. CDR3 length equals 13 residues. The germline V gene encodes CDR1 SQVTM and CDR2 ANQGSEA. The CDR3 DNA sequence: TGCAGCGTTGACTCAGGGTCCGGCGAAAAACTGTTTTTT. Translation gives CSVDSGSGEKLFF.

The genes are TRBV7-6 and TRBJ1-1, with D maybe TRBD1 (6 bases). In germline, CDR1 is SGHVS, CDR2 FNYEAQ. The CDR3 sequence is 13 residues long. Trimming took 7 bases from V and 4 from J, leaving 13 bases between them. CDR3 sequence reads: CASKQGGATEAFF. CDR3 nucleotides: TGTGCCAGCAAACAAGGGGGGGCCACTGAAGCTTTCTTT. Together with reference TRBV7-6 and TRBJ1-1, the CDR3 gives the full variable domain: GAGVSQSPRYKVTKRGQDVALRCDPISGHVSLYWYRQALGQGPEFLTYFNYEAQQDKSGLPNDRFSAERPEGSISTLTIQRTEQRDSAMYRCASKQGGATEAFFGQGTRLTVV.

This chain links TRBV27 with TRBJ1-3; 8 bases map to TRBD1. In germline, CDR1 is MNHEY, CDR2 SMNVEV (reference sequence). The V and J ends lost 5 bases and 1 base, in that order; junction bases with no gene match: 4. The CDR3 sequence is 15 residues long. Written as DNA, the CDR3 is TGTGCCAGCAGTCCCGGACAGGGTTCTGGAAACACCATATATTTT. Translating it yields CASSPGQGSGNTIYF.

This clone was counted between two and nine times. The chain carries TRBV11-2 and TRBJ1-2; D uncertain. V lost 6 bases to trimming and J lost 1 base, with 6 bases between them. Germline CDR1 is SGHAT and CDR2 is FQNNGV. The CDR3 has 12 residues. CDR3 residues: CASRMSNYGYTF. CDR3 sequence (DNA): TGTGCCAGCAGGATGAGTAACTATGGCTACACCTTC.

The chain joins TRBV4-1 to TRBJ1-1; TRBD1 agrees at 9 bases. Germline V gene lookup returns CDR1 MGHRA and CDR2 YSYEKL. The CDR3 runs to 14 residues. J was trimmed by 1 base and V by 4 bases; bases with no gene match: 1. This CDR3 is CASSPGQGNTEAFF. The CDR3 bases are TGCGCCAGCAGCCCGGGACAGGGGAACACTGAAGCTTTCTTT.

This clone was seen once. The CDR3 is CASSTTSGRATGELFF. In DNA form, the CDR3 reads TGTGCCAGCAGCACGACTAGCGGGAGGGCCACCGGGGAGCTGTTTTTT. This chain uses TRBV9 with TRBJ2-2; 14 bases are a match to TRBD2. V gave up 4 bases and J gave up 4 bases; unmatched junction bases: 3. The CDR3 covers 16 residues. In germline, CDR1 is SGDLS, CDR2 YYNGEE.

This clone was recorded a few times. As DNA, the CDR3 is TGTGCCAGCAGCTCATATTACCTCGGACAGGACCCGGAGACCCAGTACTTC. It translates to CASSSYYLGQDPETQYF. The J gene is TRBJ2-5, the V gene TRBV11-2; 7 bases are shared with TRBD1. Trimming took 4 bases from V and 5 from J; bases not matched to a gene: 16. The CDR3 covers 17 residues. The germline gives CDR1 SGHAT, CDR2 FQNNGV.

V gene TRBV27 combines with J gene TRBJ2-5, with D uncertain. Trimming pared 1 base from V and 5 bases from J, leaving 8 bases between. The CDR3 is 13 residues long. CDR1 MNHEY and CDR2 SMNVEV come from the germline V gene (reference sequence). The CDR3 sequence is CASSLFSQETQYF. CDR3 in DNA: TGTGCCAGCAGTTTATTTTCACAGGAGACCCAGTACTTC.

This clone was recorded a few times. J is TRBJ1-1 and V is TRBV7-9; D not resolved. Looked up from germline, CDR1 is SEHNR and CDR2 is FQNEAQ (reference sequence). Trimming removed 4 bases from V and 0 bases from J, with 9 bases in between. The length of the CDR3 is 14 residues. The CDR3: CASSSSPMNTEAFF. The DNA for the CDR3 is TGTGCCAGCAGCTCCTCCCCCATGAACACTGAAGCTTTCTTT.